The entry below describes one T cell receptor beta chain. The CDR3 is made up of 15 amino acids. V shed 6 bases, J shed 2 bases, and the junction held 6 bases outside the gene matches. Per the germline V gene, CDR1 is MNHEY and CDR2 is SVGEGT. The data belong to a study of blood T cell repertoires in COVID-19. Study-wide context: Acute and convalescent COVID-19 samples came from the United States, Italy and Spain. Nucleic acid was either cDNA or gDNA, and it came from T cells, B-cell-depleted T cells, or PBMCs.

As originally analysed: Amplification of reference gene primers provided the estimated nucleated cell counts. Assay used: immunoSEQ multiplex PCR; TCRdb lists only in-frame clones, some missing. V, J and clone size reflect that table, while D and trimming were determined from the DNA. The repertoire holds more than 100,000 clones, with approximately 84% as singletons. The TCR comes from a woman at least 80 years old with acute or convalescent COVID-19. This chain uses TRBV6-2 or TRBV6-3 with TRBJ1-5; TRBD1 matches 8 bases. The sample was peripheral blood. The CDR3 DNA sequence: TGTGCCAGCAGCCTGGACAGGGTTGGCAATCAGCCCCAGCATTTT. The encoded protein is CASSLDRVGNQPQHF.